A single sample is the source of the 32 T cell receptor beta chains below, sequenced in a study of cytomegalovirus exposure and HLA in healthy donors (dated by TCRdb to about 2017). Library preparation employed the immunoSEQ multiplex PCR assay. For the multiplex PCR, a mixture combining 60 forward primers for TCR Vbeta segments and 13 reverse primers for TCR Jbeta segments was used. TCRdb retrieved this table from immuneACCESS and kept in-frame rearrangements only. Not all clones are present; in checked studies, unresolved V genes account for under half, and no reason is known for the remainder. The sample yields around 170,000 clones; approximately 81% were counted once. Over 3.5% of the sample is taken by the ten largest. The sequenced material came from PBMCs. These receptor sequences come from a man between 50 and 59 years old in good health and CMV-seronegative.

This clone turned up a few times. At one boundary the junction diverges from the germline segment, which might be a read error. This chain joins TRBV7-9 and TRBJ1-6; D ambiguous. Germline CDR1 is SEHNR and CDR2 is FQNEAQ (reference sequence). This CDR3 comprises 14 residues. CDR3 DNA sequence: TGTTCCAGCAGTGTGGAGGGCTATAATTCACCCCTCCACTTT. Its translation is CSSSVEGYNSPLHF.

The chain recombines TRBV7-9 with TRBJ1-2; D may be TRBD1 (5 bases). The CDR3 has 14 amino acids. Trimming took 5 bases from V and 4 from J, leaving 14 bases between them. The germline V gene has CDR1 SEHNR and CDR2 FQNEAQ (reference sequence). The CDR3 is CASSDSSKAYGYTF. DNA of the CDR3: TGTGCCAGCAGCGACAGCAGTAAGGCCTATGGCTACACCTTC.

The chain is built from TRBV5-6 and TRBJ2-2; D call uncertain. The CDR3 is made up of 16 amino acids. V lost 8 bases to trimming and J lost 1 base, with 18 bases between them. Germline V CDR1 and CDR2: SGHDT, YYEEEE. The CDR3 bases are TGTGCCAGGGCTACTAACTCGGAGAGGAACACCGGGGAGCTGTTTTTT. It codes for CARATNSERNTGELFF.

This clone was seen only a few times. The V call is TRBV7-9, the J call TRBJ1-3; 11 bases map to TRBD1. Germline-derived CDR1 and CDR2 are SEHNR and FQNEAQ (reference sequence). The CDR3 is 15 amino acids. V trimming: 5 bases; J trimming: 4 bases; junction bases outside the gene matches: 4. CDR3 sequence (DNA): TGTGCCAGCAGCCCGGGACAGGGGGGGGGAAACACCATATATTTT. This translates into CASSPGQGGGNTIYF. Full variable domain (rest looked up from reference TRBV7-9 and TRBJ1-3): DTGVSQNPRHKITKRGQNVTFRCDPISEHNRLYWYRQTLGQGPEFLTYFQNEAQLEKSRLLSDRFSAERPKGSFSTLEIQRTEQGDSAMYLCASSPGQGGGNTIYFGEGSWLTVV.

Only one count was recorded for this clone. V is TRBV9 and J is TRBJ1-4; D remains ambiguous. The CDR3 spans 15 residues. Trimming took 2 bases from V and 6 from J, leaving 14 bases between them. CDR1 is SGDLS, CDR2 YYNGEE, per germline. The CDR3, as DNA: TGTGCCAGCAGCGTTGGAGGGAACGAATATGAAAAACTGTTTTTT. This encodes CASSVGGNEYEKLFF.

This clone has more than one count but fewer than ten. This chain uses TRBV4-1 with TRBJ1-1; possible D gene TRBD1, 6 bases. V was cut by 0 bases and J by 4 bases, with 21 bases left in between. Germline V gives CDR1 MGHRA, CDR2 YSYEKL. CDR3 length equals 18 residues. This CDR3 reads CASSQEAQGGVGGTEAFF. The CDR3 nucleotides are TGCGCCAGCAGCCAAGAGGCACAGGGTGGGGTTGGCGGCACTGAAGCTTTCTTT.

The CDR3 loop is CASSEVGQFSNQPQHF. CDR3 sequence (DNA): TGTGCCAGCAGTGAAGTGGGGCAGTTTAGCAATCAGCCCCAGCATTTT. The chain joins TRBV2 to TRBJ1-5, with a possible D match to TRBD1 (5 bases). From germline, CDR1 is SNHLY and CDR2 FYNNEI. The CDR3 length is 16 residues. Trimming stripped 1 base from V and 0 bases from J, with 10 bases between. Based on the CDR3 plus reference TRBV2 and TRBJ1-5, the full variable domain is EPEVTQTPSHQVTQMGQEVILRCVPISNHLYFYWYRQILGQKVEFLVSFYNNEISEKSEIFDDQFSVERPDGSNFTLKIRSTKLEDSAMYFCASSEVGQFSNQPQHFGDGTRLSIL.

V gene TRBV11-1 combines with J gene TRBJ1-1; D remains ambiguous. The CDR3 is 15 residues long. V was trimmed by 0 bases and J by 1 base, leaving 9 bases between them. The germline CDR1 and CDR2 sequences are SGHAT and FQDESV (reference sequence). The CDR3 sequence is CASSLASGGNTEAFF. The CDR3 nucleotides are TGTGCCAGCAGCTTAGCATCAGGAGGGAACACTGAAGCTTTCTTT.

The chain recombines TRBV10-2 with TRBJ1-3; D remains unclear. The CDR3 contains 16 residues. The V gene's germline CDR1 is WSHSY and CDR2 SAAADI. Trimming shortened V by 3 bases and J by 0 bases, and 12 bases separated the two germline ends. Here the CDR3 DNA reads TGCGCCAGCAGTGACGTGGGCGTCCGCTCTGGAAACACCATATATTTT. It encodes CASSDVGVRSGNTIYF.

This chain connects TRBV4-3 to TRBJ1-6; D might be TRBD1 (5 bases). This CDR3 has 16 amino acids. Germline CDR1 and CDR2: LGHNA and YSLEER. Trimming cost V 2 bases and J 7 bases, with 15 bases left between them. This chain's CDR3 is CASSQSSQAWNSPLHF. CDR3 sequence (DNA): TGCGCCAGCAGCCAATCTTCACAGGCTTGGAATTCACCCCTCCACTTT.

CDR3 sequence (DNA): TGTGCCAGTAGTAGTAGCGGGGCTTACGGGAGGGACACAGATACGCAGTATTTT. Protein sequence: CASSSSGAYGRDTDTQYF. The gene calls are TRBV19 and TRBJ2-3; 8 bases align to TRBD2. J gave up 2 bases and V 4 bases, and 14 bases lay outside the gene matches. Germline-derived CDR1 and CDR2 are LNHDA and SQIVND (reference sequence). The CDR3 runs to 18 residues.

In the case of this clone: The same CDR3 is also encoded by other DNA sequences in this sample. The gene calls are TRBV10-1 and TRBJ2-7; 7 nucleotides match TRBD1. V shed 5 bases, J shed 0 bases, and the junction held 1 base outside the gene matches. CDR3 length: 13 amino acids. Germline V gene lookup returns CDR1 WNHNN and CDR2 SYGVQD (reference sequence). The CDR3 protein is CASSRTGSYEQYF. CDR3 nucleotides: TGCGCCAGCAGTAGGACAGGCTCCTACGAGCAGTACTTC.

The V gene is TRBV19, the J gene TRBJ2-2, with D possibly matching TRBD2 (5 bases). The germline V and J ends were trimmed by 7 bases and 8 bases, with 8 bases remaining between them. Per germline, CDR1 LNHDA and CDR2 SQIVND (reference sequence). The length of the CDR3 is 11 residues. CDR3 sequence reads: CASILAGELFF. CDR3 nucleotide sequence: TGTGCCAGTATCCTAGCTGGGGAGCTGTTTTTT.

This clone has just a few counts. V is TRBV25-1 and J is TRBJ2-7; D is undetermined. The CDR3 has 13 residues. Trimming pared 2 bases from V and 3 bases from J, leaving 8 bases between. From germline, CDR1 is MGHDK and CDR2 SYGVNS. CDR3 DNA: TGTGCCAGCAGTGAAAAGCTATTCTACGAGCAGTACTTC. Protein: CASSEKLFYEQYF.

The chain's CDR3 is CASRVADSYNEQFF. The DNA of the CDR3 is TGCGCCAGCAGGGTGGCGGACTCCTACAATGAGCAGTTCTTC. The genes are TRBV5-1 and TRBJ2-1; no reliable D call. Trimming took off 5 bases at V and 0 bases at J, with 9 bases between the two ends. CDR3 size: 14 residues. The germline V gene has CDR1 SGHRS and CDR2 YFSETQ.

The chain's CDR3 is CASTTGAGELFF. In nucleotides, the CDR3 is TGTGCCAGCACCACAGGGGCCGGGGAGCTGTTTTTT. The J gene is TRBJ2-2, the V gene TRBV6-6; 7 bases are shared with TRBD1. This CDR3 contains 12 residues. J lost 6 bases, V lost 7 bases, and 2 bases had no gene match. Germline V lookup: CDR1 MNHNY, CDR2 SVGAGI (reference sequence).

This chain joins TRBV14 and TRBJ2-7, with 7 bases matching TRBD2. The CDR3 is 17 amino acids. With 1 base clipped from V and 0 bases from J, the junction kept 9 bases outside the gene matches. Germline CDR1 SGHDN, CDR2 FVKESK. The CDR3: CASSQGYSGAASYEQYF. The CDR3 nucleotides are TGTGCCAGCAGCCAAGGGTACAGCGGGGCCGCCTCCTACGAGCAGTACTTC. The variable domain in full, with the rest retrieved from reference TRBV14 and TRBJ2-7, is EAGVTQFPSHSVIEKGQTVTLRCDPISGHDNLYWYRRVMGKEIKFLLHFVKESKQDESGMPNNRFLAERTGGTYSTLKVQPAELEDSGVYFCASSQGYSGAASYEQYFGPGTRLTVT.

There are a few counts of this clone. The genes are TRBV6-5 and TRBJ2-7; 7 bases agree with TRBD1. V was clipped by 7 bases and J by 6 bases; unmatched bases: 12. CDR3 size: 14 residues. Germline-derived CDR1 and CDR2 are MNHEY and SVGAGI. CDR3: CASNRQGRVSEQYF. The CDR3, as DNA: TGTGCCAGCAACAGACAGGGACGAGTAAGCGAGCAGTACTTC.

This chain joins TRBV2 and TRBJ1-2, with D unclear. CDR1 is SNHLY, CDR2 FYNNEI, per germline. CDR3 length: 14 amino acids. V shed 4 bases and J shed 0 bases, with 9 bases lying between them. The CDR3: CASSGYSSNYGYTF. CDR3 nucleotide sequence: TGTGCCAGCAGTGGTTACAGTTCTAACTATGGCTACACCTTC.

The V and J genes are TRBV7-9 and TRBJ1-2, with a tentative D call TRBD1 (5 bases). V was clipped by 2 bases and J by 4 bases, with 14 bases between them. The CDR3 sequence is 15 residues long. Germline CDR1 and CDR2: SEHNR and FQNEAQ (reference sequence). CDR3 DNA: TGTGCCAGCAGCTTAAACGACCCAGGGCGCTATGGCTACACCTTC. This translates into CASSLNDPGRYGYTF.

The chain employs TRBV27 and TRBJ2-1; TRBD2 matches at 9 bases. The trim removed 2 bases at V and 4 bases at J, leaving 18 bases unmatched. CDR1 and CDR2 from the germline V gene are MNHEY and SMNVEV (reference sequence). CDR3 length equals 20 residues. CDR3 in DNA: TGTGCCAGCAGTTTAATTCCGGGGCTAGCGGGGTTCCGATCTTACAATGAGCAGTTCTTC. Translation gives CASSLIPGLAGFRSYNEQFF.

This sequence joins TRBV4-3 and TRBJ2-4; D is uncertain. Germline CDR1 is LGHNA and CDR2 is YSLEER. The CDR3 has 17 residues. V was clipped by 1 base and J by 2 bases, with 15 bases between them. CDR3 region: CASSQVVLSRTKNIQYF. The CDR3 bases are TGCGCCAGCAGCCAAGTAGTACTTTCCAGGACCAAAAACATTCAGTACTTC.

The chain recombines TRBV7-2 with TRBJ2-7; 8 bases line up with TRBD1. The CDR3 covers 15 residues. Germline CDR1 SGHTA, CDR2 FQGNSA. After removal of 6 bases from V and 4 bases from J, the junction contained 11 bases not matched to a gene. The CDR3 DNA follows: TGTGCCAGCAGACGAGACAGGGGAACAAGGTACGAGCAGTACTTC. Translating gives CASRRDRGTRYEQYF.

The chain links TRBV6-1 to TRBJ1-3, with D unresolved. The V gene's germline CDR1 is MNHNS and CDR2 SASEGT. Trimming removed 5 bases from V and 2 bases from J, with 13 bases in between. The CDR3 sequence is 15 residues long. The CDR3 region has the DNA TGTGCCAGCAGTTCCAGGTTTTTAGCTGGAAACACCATATATTTT. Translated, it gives CASSSRFLAGNTIYF.

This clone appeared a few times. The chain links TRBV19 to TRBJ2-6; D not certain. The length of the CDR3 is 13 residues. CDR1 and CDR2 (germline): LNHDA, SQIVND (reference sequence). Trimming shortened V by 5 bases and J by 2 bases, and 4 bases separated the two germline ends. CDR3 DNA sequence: TGTGCCAGTAGTGTCACTGGGGCCAACGTCCTGACTTTC. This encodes CASSVTGANVLTF.

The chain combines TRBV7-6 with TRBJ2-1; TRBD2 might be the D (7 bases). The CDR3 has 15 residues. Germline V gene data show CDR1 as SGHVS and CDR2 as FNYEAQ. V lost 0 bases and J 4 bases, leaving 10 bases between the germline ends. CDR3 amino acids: CASSLAGGLYNEQFF. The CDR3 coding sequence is TGTGCCAGCAGCTTAGCGGGGGGGCTTTACAATGAGCAGTTCTTC. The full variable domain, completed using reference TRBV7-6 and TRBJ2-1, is GAGVSQSPRYKVTKRGQDVALRCDPISGHVSLYWYRQALGQGPEFLTYFNYEAQQDKSGLPNDRFSAERPEGSISTLTIQRTEQRDSAMYRCASSLAGGLYNEQFFGPGTRLTVL.

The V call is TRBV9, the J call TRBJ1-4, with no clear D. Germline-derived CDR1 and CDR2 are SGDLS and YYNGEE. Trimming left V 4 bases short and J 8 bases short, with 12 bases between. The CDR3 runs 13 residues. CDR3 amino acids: CASSPTLEEKLFF. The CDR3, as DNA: TGTGCCAGCAGCCCAACTCTCGAGGAAAAACTGTTTTTT.

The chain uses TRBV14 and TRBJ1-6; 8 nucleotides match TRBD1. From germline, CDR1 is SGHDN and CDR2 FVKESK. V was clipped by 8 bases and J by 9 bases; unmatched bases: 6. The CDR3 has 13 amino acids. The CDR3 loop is CASGSGGGSPLHF. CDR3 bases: TGTGCCAGCGGTTCAGGGGGCGGTTCACCCCTCCACTTT.

CDR3 residues: CASSERYLGQGADTQYF. DNA of the CDR3: TGTGCCAGCAGCGAAAGGTATTTGGGACAGGGTGCAGATACGCAGTATTTT. The chain carries TRBV2 and TRBJ2-3; 9 bases line up with TRBD1. Germline CDR1 and CDR2: SNHLY and FYNNEI. Trimming removed 6 bases from V and 4 bases from J; junction bases left unmatched: 14. CDR3 length: 17 residues.

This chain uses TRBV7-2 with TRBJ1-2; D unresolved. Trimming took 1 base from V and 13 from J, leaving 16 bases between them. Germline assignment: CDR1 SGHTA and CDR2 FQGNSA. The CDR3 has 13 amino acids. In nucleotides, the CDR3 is TGTGCCAGCAGCTTAGGTGGGTCCGGGGTTTCCACCTTC. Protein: CASSLGGSGVSTF.

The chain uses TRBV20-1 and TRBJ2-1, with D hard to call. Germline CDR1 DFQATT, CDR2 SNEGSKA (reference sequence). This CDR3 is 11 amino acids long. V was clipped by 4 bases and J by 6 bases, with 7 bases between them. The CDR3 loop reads CSATYSNEQFF. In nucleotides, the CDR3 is TGCAGTGCTACGTATAGCAATGAGCAGTTCTTC.

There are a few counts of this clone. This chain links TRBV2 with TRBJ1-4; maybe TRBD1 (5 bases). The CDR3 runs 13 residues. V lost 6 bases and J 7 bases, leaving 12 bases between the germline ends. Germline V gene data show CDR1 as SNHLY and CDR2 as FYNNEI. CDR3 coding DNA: TGTGCCAGCAGAGCAGACGGGGGTGAAAAACTGTTTTTT. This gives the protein CASRADGGEKLFF. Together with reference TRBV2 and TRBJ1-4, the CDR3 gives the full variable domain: EPEVTQTPSHQVTQMGQEVILRCVPISNHLYFYWYRQILGQKVEFLVSFYNNEISEKSEIFDDQFSVERPDGSNFTLKIRSTKLEDSAMYFCASRADGGEKLFFGSGTQLSVL.